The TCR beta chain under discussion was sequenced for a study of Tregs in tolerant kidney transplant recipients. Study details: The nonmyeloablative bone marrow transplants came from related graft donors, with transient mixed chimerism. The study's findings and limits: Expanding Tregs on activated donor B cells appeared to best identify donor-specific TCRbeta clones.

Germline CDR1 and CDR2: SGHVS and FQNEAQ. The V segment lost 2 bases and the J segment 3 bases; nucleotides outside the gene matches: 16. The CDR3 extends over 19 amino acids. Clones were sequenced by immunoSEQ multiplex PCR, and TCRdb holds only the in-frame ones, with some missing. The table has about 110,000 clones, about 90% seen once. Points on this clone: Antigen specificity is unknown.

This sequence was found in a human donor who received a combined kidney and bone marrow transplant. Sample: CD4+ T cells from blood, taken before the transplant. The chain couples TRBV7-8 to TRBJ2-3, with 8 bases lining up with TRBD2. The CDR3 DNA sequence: TGTGCCAGCAGCTTAACCCGGGGGCTCGGGGGGGGAAAGACAGATACGCAGTATTTT. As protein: CASSLTRGLGGGKTDTQYF.